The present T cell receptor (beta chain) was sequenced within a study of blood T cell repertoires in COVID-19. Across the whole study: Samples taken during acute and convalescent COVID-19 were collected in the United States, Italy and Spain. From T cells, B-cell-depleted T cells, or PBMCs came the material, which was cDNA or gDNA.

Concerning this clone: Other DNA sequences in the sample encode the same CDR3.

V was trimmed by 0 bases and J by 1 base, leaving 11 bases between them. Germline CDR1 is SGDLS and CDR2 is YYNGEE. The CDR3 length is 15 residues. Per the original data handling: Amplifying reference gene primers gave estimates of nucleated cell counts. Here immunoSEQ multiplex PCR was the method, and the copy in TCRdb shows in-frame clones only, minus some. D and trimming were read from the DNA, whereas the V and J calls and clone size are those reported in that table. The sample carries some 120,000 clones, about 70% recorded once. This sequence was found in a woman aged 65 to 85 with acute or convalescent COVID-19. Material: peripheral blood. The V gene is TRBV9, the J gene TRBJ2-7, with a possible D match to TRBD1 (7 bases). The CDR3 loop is CASSVGAGGSYEQYF. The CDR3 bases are TGTGCCAGCAGCGTAGGGGCAGGGGGGTCCTACGAGCAGTACTTC.